The 14 T cell receptor beta chains given below trace back to one sample, sequenced in a study of a mutant IDH1 vaccine in newly diagnosed glioma. Their recognized antigens are unknown. Here immunoSEQ multiplex PCR was the method, and the copy in TCRdb shows in-frame clones only, minus some. The sample yields some 42,000 clones, 82% seen once. Time point given: week 47, end of study. Vaccination comprised doses that each held 300 ug of mutant IDH1 20-mer peptide, plus topical imiquimod. Sequences were derived from PBMCs, sampled from a glioma patient whose treatment included an IDH1 peptide vaccine. The receptor set was obtained from a man aged 18 to 29 with glioma. Some clones in this sample may be carry-over from other donors' samples.

The chain uses TRBV9 and TRBJ2-1, with D perhaps matching TRBD1 (6 bases). Trimming took 3 bases from V and 4 from J, leaving 11 bases between them. Looked up from germline, CDR1 is SGDLS and CDR2 is YYNGEE. The CDR3 length is 14 residues. In DNA form, the CDR3 reads TGTGCCAGCAGCGGACGGACAGAGTACAATGAGCAGTTCTTC. Its protein product is CASSGRTEYNEQFF.

CDR3 residues: CASSPRPHVETQYF. The CDR3, as DNA: TGTGCCAGCAGCCCCCGGCCCCACGTAGAGACCCAGTACTTC. The gene calls are TRBV9 and TRBJ2-5; D gene uncertain. Trimming left V 4 bases short and J 4 bases short, with 14 bases between. This CDR3 spans 14 amino acids. In germline, CDR1 is SGDLS, CDR2 YYNGEE.

The chain is built from TRBV4-3 and TRBJ1-1; 8 nucleotides line up with TRBD1. Unmatched junction bases numbered 4, after V lost 0 bases and J lost 7 bases. The CDR3 spans 14 residues. Germline CDR1 is LGHNA and CDR2 is YSLEER. This chain's CDR3 is CASSQETGVLEAFF. CDR3 DNA sequence: TGCGCCAGCAGCCAAGAGACAGGGGTACTTGAAGCTTTCTTT.

The genes are TRBV5-1 and TRBJ2-5; 9 bases are shared with TRBD1. Trimming cost V 4 bases and J 5 bases; bases outside gene matches: 3. Germline V gene data show CDR1 as SGHRS and CDR2 as YFSETQ. CDR3 size: 13 residues. In nucleotides, the CDR3 is TGCGCCAGCAGCACAGGGGGCGGGGAGACCCAGTACTTC. Its protein product is CASSTGGGETQYF.

The chain carries TRBV20-1 and TRBJ2-2, with D hard to call. V was clipped by 7 bases and J by 6 bases, with 9 bases between them. In germline, CDR1 is DFQATT, CDR2 SNEGSKA (reference sequence). The length of the CDR3 is 11 residues. The chain's CDR3 is CSVLLSGELFF. In DNA form, the CDR3 reads TGCAGTGTTCTCCTTTCCGGGGAGCTGTTTTTT.

Written as DNA, the CDR3 is TGTGCCAGTACCATTGGCCGGTTAAGGGAGAACACTGAAGCTTTCTTT. Translated: CASTIGRLRENTEAFF. The chain uses TRBV19 and TRBJ1-1; D unclear. The V and J ends lost 7 bases and 1 base respectively, with 19 bases between them. CDR3 size: 16 residues. CDR1 and CDR2 (germline): LNHDA, SQIVND (reference sequence).

This clone was observed a few times. Other DNA sequences from this sample encode an identical CDR3 as well. The chain recombines TRBV30 with TRBJ1-1, with D tentatively TRBD1 (6 bases). Trimming removed 0 bases at V and 5 bases at J, with 10 bases between. CDR1 is GTSNPN and CDR2 is SVGIG in the germline V gene (reference sequence). CDR3 length: 13 amino acids. The CDR3 here is CAWSVSGVTEAFF. As DNA, the CDR3 is TGTGCCTGGAGTGTGTCAGGGGTAACTGAAGCTTTCTTT.

The genes are TRBV7-2 and TRBJ1-2, with D perhaps matching TRBD1 (5 bases). V was shortened by 5 bases and J by 4 bases, with 11 bases between the two germline ends. This CDR3 spans 13 amino acids. The germline V gene has CDR1 SGHTA and CDR2 FQGNSA. CDR3 protein: CASSPRGGYGYTF. The CDR3 nucleotides are TGTGCCAGCAGCCCCCGGGGCGGCTATGGCTACACCTTC.

This clone appeared a single time. The chain is built from TRBV5-5 and TRBJ1-5; the D is unclear. The V end was cut by 0 bases, the J end by 4 bases, with 11 bases between. Germline V gives CDR1 SGHKS, CDR2 YYEKEE (reference sequence). The CDR3 has 15 residues. This CDR3 is CASSLDTGLNQPQHF. The CDR3 DNA reads as TGTGCCAGCAGCTTGGACACGGGCTTGAATCAGCCCCAGCATTTT.

V usage is TRBV19 and J usage is TRBJ2-1; D unclear. Looked up from germline, CDR1 is LNHDA and CDR2 is SQIVND (reference sequence). CDR3 length: 16 amino acids. Trimming removed 0 bases at V and 0 bases at J, with 9 bases between. The CDR3 DNA reads as TGTGCCAGTAGTATAGATCACAGTAGCTCCTACAATGAGCAGTTCTTC. It is translated as CASSIDHSSSYNEQFF.

The V and J genes are TRBV4-3 and TRBJ2-7; D is uncertain. The CDR3 extends over 13 amino acids. Trimming removed 1 base from V and 7 bases from J, with 11 bases in between. Germline CDR1 and CDR2: LGHNA and YSLEER. This CDR3 is CASSQALEAEQYF. CDR3 sequence (DNA): TGCGCCAGCAGCCAAGCCCTGGAAGCTGAGCAGTACTTC.

The chain combines TRBV19 with TRBJ1-1; 8 bases fit TRBD1. CDR3 length equals 15 residues. CDR1 is LNHDA and CDR2 is SQIVND in the germline V gene (reference sequence). The trim removed 6 bases at V and 0 bases at J, leaving 6 bases unmatched. CDR3: CASRTQGAMNTEAFF. CDR3 bases: TGTGCCAGTAGGACGCAGGGGGCCATGAACACTGAAGCTTTCTTT.

The CDR3 protein is CASSLSNYGYTF. The CDR3 DNA reads as TGCGCCAGCAGCTTGAGTAACTATGGCTACACCTTC. The chain joins TRBV5-1 to TRBJ1-2; D ambiguous. V was pared by 1 base and J by 1 base, with 2 bases between. This CDR3 has 12 amino acids. Germline CDR1 is SGHRS and CDR2 is YFSETQ.

V and J are TRBV29-1 and TRBJ2-7; D gene unclear. The CDR3 loop spans 11 amino acids. The germline V gene has CDR1 SQVTM and CDR2 ANQGSEA. V lost 5 bases, J lost 3 bases, and 8 bases lay in between. CDR3 sequence reads: CSVLEDYEQYF. The CDR3 region has the DNA TGCAGCGTTTTGGAAGACTACGAGCAGTACTTC.